A single sample is the source of the 10 T cell receptor beta chains below, sequenced in a study of OX40 agonist ivuxolimab in advanced cancers. The library relied on the immunoSEQ multiplex PCR assay. TCRdb's version of the immuneACCESS table is confined to in-frame rearrangements and falls short of the full clone set. An unresolved V gene accounts for under half of the shortfall where checked; the remainder is of unknown origin. The table for this sample lists roughly 73,000 clones; approximately 84% of them were counted only once. The ten top clones hold approximately 2.1% of the sample. The sample in question was CD4+ or CD8+ T cells sorted from blood, obtained in a trial of the OX40 agonist ivuxolimab. The receptors derive from an adult with an advanced solid tumor such as melanoma, head and neck, liver or kidney cancer.

J is TRBJ1-3 and V is TRBV7-9; possibly TRBD1 for D (6 bases). Germline V CDR1 and CDR2: SEHNR, FQNEAQ (reference sequence). The CDR3 extends over 14 amino acids. Trimming removed 10 bases at V and 0 bases at J, with 13 bases between. CDR3 region: CANRDGVSGNTIYF. The DNA for the CDR3 is TGTGCCAACAGGGACGGAGTCTCTGGAAACACCATATATTTT.

This clone was observed once. The V gene is TRBV7-8, the J gene TRBJ2-1; 7 bases are shared with TRBD1. With 6 bases clipped from V and 5 bases from J, the junction kept 4 bases outside the gene matches. The CDR3 is 13 amino acids. Per germline, CDR1 SGHVS and CDR2 FQNEAQ. This CDR3 reads CASRPTGDNEQFF. The CDR3 DNA reads as TGTGCCAGCAGACCTACAGGGGACAATGAGCAGTTCTTC.

The rearrangement links TRBV27 to TRBJ2-5; D is uncertain. V was pared by 1 base and J by 1 base, with 7 bases between. Looked up from germline, CDR1 is MNHEY and CDR2 is SMNVEV (reference sequence). The CDR3 sequence is 14 residues long. This CDR3 reads CASSLFSSQETQYF. CDR3 coding DNA: TGTGCCAGCAGTTTATTCAGTTCCCAAGAGACCCAGTACTTC.

This chain joins TRBV2 and TRBJ1-1; 8 bases match TRBD1. CDR1 is SNHLY, CDR2 FYNNEI, per germline. J was trimmed by 2 bases and V by 8 bases; bases with no gene match: 10. The CDR3 is 15 amino acids. The CDR3 DNA reads as TGTGCCAGCCGACAGGGGAAGAGACTTAACACTGAAGCTTTCTTT. As protein: CASRQGKRLNTEAFF.

The genes are TRBV27 and TRBJ2-1; 10 bases are a match to TRBD2. The V and J ends lost 5 bases and 0 bases, in that order; junction bases with no gene match: 4. Germline lookup yields CDR1 MNHEY and CDR2 SMNVEV (reference sequence). This CDR3 is 16 amino acids long. CDR3 amino acids: CASSRSGGSSYNEQFF. The DNA of the CDR3 is TGTGCCAGCAGTCGTAGCGGGGGGAGCTCCTACAATGAGCAGTTCTTC.

The chain uses TRBV18 and TRBJ2-2, with TRBD2 matching 11 bases. CDR1 is KGHSH, CDR2 LQKENI, per germline. V gave up 4 bases and J gave up 1 base; unmatched junction bases: 5. This CDR3 comprises 17 residues. The CDR3 coding sequence is TGTGCCAGCTCACGACCCGGACTAGCGGGGAACACCGGGGAGCTGTTTTTT. Residues: CASSRPGLAGNTGELFF.

This clone appeared a single time. The rearrangement links TRBV10-2 to TRBJ2-7; TRBD2 might be the D (6 bases). The CDR3 covers 15 residues. CDR1 is WSHSY and CDR2 is SAAADI in the germline V gene. V gave up 4 bases and J gave up 2 bases, with 15 bases separating them. CDR3 sequence reads: CASSARESSAYEQYF. DNA of the CDR3: TGCGCCAGCAGTGCTCGGGAGTCATCCGCCTACGAGCAGTACTTC.

The V and J genes are TRBV7-2 and TRBJ1-2; tentatively, D is TRBD1 (5 bases). In germline, CDR1 is SGHTA, CDR2 FQGNSA. Deletions cut 1 base from V and 8 bases from J, with 11 bases between. The length of the CDR3 is 13 residues. The CDR3 sequence is CASSLGARGGYTF. Written as DNA, the CDR3 is TGTGCCAGCAGCTTAGGCGCGCGGGGGGGCTACACCTTC.

The chain's CDR3 is CSVVPSGPGTDTQYF. The CDR3 DNA reads TGCAGCGTGGTCCCTAGCGGTCCGGGCACAGATACGCAGTATTTT. The chain carries TRBV29-1 and TRBJ2-3; 7 bases map to TRBD2. Germline CDR1 reads SQVTM; CDR2 reads ANQGSEA. This CDR3 has 15 amino acids. V lost 6 bases to trimming and J lost 1 base; unmatched junction nucleotides: 10.

The chain recombines TRBV5-1 with TRBJ2-5; D is unresolved. The V gene's germline CDR1 is SGHRS and CDR2 YFSETQ. The CDR3 extends over 13 amino acids. Trimming cost V 0 bases and J 3 bases, with 6 bases left between them. CDR3 bases: TGCGCCAGCAGCTTGGGACGGGAAGAGACCCAGTACTTC. It specifies CASSLGREETQYF.